Listed here are 8 T cell receptor beta chains from one sample, sequenced in a study of blood T cell repertoires in COVID-19. TCRdb's copy holds only in-frame clones and misses some; the assay was immunoSEQ multiplex PCR. Among over 200,000 clones listed, approximately 78% were seen once. Sequenced sample: PBMCs or T cells enriched from blood (not recorded which). Receptor source: a man between 40 and 49 years old who had recovered from COVID-19.

This chain uses TRBV5-6 with TRBJ1-3; D call uncertain. From germline, CDR1 is SGHDT and CDR2 YYEEEE. This CDR3 region has 17 residues. V gave up 0 bases and J gave up 1 base, with 14 bases separating them. The CDR3 DNA sequence: TGTGCCAGCAGCTTGGCCGACAAGTGGATTTCTGGAAACACCATATATTTT. Amino acid sequence: CASSLADKWISGNTIYF.

The count of this clone is one. V usage is TRBV5-1 and J usage is TRBJ2-5; TRBD1 is a possible D gene (6 bases). V shed 0 bases and J shed 5 bases, with 14 bases lying between them. The CDR3 length is 15 residues. Per the germline V gene, CDR1 is SGHRS and CDR2 is YFSETQ. CDR3 bases: TGCGCCAGCAGCTTGGTTCAGGGGTCGGGTGAGACCCAGTACTTC. It encodes CASSLVQGSGETQYF.

This chain joins TRBV4-1 and TRBJ1-5; 8 bases map to TRBD1. CDR1 is MGHRA, CDR2 YSYEKL, per germline. Germline trimming cut 1 base from V and 8 bases from J; bases unmatched to any gene: 7. This CDR3 spans 15 amino acids. The CDR3 spells CASSQGRQGFEPQHF. In DNA form, the CDR3 reads TGCGCCAGCAGCCAAGGGAGACAGGGGTTTGAGCCCCAGCATTTT.

This clone was seen only once. The V gene is TRBV18, the J gene TRBJ2-1; D unclear. Germline CDR1 reads KGHSH; CDR2 reads LQKENI. CDR3 length: 11 amino acids. The V end was cut by 2 bases, the J end by 11 bases, with 7 bases between. In DNA, the CDR3 is TGTGCCAGCTCACCAGACTTTAAGCAGTTCTTC. Its protein product is CASSPDFKQFF.

In this sample, this clone turned up once. In DNA form, the CDR3 reads TGTGCCAGCAGTACCACAGGGGAGACAGGTCAGCCCCAGCATTTT. The encoded protein is CASSTTGETGQPQHF. The chain combines TRBV7-4 with TRBJ1-5; 7 nucleotides line up with TRBD1. CDR3 length: 15 residues. Trimming cost V 6 bases and J 6 bases; bases outside gene matches: 11. Germline CDR1 and CDR2: SGHVT and SQSDAQ. The entire variable domain, with the rest obtained from reference TRBV7-4 and TRBJ1-5, is as follows: GAGVSQSPRYKVAKRGRDVALRCDSISGHVTLYWYRQTLGQGSEVLTYSQSDAQRDKSGRPSGRFSAERPERSVSTLKIQRTEQGDSAVYLCASSTTGETGQPQHFGDGTRLSIL.

The chain recombines TRBV12-3 or TRBV12-4 with TRBJ1-2; 8 bases match TRBD1. V lost 6 bases and J lost 8; bases outside the gene matches: 5. The length of the CDR3 is 12 residues. The DNA for the CDR3 is TGTGCCAGCAGGTTGGACAGGGAGGGCTACACCTTC. This translates into CASRLDREGYTF.

The genes are TRBV10-3 and TRBJ2-7, with 7 nucleotides matching TRBD1. The V gene end was trimmed by 3 bases and the J gene end by 2 bases; junction bases not matched to a gene: 4. The germline CDR1 and CDR2 sequences are ENHRY and SYGVKD. CDR3 length: 14 amino acids. The CDR3 sequence is CAISEGQGAYEQYF. CDR3 nucleotides: TGTGCCATCAGTGAAGGGCAGGGGGCCTACGAGCAGTACTTC.

V and J are TRBV5-1 and TRBJ1-2; D call uncertain. CDR3 length: 16 residues. V lost 0 bases, J lost 8 bases, and 20 bases lay in between. CDR1 SGHRS and CDR2 YFSETQ come from the germline V gene. CDR3 region: CASSLGEYKDSRGYTF. CDR3 DNA sequence: TGCGCCAGCAGCTTGGGGGAGTATAAGGACTCTAGAGGCTACACCTTC.